The entry below describes one T cell receptor (beta chain). Sequenced by immunoSEQ multiplex PCR; TCRdb stores in-frame clones only, minus some. Found here are 20,000 or so clones, 84% of them singletons; the top ten hold around 13%. The data were obtained in a study of STAT5B mutations in CD4+ large granular lymphocyte leukemia. In germline, CDR1 is SGHNT, CDR2 YYREEE (reference sequence). The CDR3 sequence is 17 residues long. The V gene end was trimmed by 4 bases and the J gene end by 7 bases; junction bases not matched to a gene: 11. The chain carries TRBV5-4 and TRBJ2-2; 12 bases are shared with TRBD2. Material: CD4+ T cells from blood buffy coats. The receptor comes from a human donor in good health. The CDR3 region is CASSPSTSGSWVGELFF. The CDR3 DNA follows: TGTGCCAGCAGCCCGTCGACTAGCGGGAGTTGGGTCGGGGAGCTGTTTTTT.